These 5 T cell receptor beta chains share one sample of origin, sequenced in a study of T-cell reconstitution after alpha-beta-depleted transplantation in children. This sample's TCRbeta library carried unique molecular identifier barcodes. TCRdb redid the calling of the PCR reads with MiXCR, one entry per CDR3 protein. The top ten clones hold 6.3% of a sample with hundreds of thousands of distinct CDR3 sequences, 6.5% to 9% of them seen once. Sequenced material: PBMCs, mostly from graft donor cells, taken 180 days after TCRalphabeta/CD19-depleted stem cell transplant. These receptors were collected from a male patient aged 10-17 years who had a stem cell transplant for acute lymphoblastic leukemia, so the T cells may come from the graft donor.

This clonotype was counted ten times or more. The chain is built from TRBV7-2 and TRBJ2-7; D remains unclear. The V end lost 1 base, the J end lost 4 bases, and 8 bases lay between the germline ends. CDR1 is SGHTA, CDR2 FQGNSA, per germline. The CDR3 is 13 residues long. DNA of the CDR3: TGTGCCAGCAGCTTAGGGGTGGGGTACGAGCAGTACTTC. Protein: CASSLGVGYEQYF.

This clonotype was picked up many times. The chain couples TRBV11-2 to TRBJ1-2, with TRBD1 matching over 10 bases. The trim removed 5 bases at V and 8 bases at J, leaving 5 bases unmatched. The germline V gene has CDR1 SGHAT and CDR2 FQNNGV. The CDR3 is 13 residues long. CDR3 bases: TGTGCCAGCAGCCGACAGGGGGCAGGAGGCTACACCTTC. Its protein is CASSRQGAGGYTF.

This clonotype was found many times. The V call is TRBV28, the J call TRBJ1-1; D ambiguous. Trimming removed 2 bases at V and 6 bases at J, with 13 bases between. Germline V gene data show CDR1 as MDHEN and CDR2 as SYDVKM. The CDR3 extends over 14 amino acids. CDR3 loop: CASSLGGSVAEAFF. The DNA for the CDR3 is TGTGCCAGCAGTTTAGGAGGGAGTGTCGCTGAAGCTTTCTTT.

This clonotype appeared many times. V gene TRBV5-1 combines with J gene TRBJ1-2, with D perhaps matching TRBD1 (5 bases). The CDR3 spans 14 residues. Germline loops: CDR1 SGHRS, CDR2 YFSETQ. With 4 bases removed from V and 8 bases from J, the gap between germline ends came to 18 bases. CDR3 region: CASSDSGTPFGYTF. The CDR3 DNA follows: TGCGCCAGCAGCGACTCCGGGACGCCTTTCGGCTACACCTTC.

At least ten counts were recorded for this clonotype. Here the CDR3 DNA reads TGCAGTGCTAGACCTCCCCCAGGGACATTTAATTCACCCCTCCACTTT. Residues: CSARPPPGTFNSPLHF. The rearrangement links TRBV20-1 to TRBJ1-6; D may be TRBD1 (6 bases). This CDR3 has 16 residues. The V gene's germline CDR1 is DFQATT and CDR2 SNEGSKA (reference sequence). Between the trimmed V and J ends, which lost 2 bases and 6 bases, there was a span of 17 bases.